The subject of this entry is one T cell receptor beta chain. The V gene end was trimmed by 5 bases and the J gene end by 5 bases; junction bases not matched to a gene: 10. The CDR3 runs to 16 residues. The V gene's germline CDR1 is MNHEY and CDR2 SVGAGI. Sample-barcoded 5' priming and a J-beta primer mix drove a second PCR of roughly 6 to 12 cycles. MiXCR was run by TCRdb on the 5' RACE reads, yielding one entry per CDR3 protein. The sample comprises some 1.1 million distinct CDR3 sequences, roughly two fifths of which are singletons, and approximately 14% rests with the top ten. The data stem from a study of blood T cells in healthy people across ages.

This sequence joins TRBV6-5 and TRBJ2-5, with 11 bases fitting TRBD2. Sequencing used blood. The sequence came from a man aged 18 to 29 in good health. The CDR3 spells CASSPTSGRGIETQYF. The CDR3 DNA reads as TGTGCCAGCAGTCCCACTAGCGGGAGAGGAATTGAGACCCAGTACTTC.